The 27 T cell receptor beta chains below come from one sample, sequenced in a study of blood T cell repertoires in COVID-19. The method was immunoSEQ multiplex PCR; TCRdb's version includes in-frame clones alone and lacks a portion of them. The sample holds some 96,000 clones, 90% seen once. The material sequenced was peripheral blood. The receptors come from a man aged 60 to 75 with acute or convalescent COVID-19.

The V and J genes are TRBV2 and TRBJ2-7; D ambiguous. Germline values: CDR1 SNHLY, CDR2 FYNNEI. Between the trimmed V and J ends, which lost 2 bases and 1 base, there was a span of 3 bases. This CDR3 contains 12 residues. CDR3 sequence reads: CASSEQSYEQYV. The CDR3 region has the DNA TGTGCCAGCAGTGAACAGTCCTACGAGCAGTACGTC.

CDR3 DNA: TGTGCCAGCACCGGGTCTAGCTCCTACAATGAGCAGTTCTTC. Amino acid sequence: CASTGSSSYNEQFF. The chain employs TRBV2 and TRBJ2-1; the D is unclear. Trimming shortened V by 7 bases and J by 0 bases, and 10 bases separated the two germline ends. The CDR3 contains 14 residues. The germline gives CDR1 SNHLY, CDR2 FYNNEI. Based on the CDR3 plus reference TRBV2 and TRBJ2-1, the full variable domain is EPEVTQTPSHQVTQMGQEVILRCVPISNHLYFYWYRQILGQKVEFLVSFYNNEISEKSEIFDDQFSVERPDGSNFTLKIRSTKLEDSAMYFCASTGSSSYNEQFFGPGTRLTVL.

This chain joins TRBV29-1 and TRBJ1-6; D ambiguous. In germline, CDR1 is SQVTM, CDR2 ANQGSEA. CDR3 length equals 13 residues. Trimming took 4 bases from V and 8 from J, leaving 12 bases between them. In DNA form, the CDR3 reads TGCAGCGTTGCCGAAAACCCAGATTCACCCCTCCACTTT. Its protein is CSVAENPDSPLHF. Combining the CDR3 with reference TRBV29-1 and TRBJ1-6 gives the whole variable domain SAVISQKPSRDICQRGTSLTIQCQVDSQVTMMFWYRQQPGQSLTLIATANQGSEATYESGFVIDKFPISRPNLTFSTLTVSNMSPEDSSIYLCSVAENPDSPLHFGNGTRLTVT.

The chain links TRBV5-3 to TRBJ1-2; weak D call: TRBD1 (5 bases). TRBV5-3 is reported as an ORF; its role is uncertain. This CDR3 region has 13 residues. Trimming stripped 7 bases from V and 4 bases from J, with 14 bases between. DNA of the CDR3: TGTGCCAGAGATAATCCGGGGGTCTATGGCTACACCTTC. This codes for CARDNPGVYGYTF.

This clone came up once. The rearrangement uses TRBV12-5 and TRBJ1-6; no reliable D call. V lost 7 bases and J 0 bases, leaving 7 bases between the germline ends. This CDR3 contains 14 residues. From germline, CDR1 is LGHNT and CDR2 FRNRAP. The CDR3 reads CASARGSYNSPLHF. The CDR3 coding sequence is TGTGCTAGTGCCCGGGGCTCCTATAATTCACCCCTCCACTTT.

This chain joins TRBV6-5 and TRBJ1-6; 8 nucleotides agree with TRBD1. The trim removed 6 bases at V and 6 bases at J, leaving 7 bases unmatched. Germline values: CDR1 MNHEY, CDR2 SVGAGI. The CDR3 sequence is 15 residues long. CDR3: CASSRTGTINSPLHF. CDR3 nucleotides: TGTGCCAGCAGCCGGACAGGGACGATTAATTCACCCCTCCACTTT.

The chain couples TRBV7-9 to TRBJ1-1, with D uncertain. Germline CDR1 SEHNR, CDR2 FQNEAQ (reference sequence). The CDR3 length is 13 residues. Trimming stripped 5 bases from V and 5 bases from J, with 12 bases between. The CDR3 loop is CASSAQEGTEAFF. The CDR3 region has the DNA TGTGCCAGCAGCGCCCAGGAGGGAACTGAAGCTTTCTTT.

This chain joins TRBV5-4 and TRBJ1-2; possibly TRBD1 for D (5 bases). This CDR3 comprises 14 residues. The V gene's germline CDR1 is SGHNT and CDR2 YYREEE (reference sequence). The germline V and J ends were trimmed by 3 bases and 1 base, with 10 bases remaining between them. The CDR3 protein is CASSSPTDNYGYTF. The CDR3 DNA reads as TGTGCCAGCAGCTCCCCGACAGATAACTATGGCTACACCTTC.

The CDR3 DNA follows: TGTGCCACCTCGACTAGCGGGGGGGAGTCAGCTAGCACAGATACGCAGTATTTT. It translates to CATSTSGGESASTDTQYF. This chain joins TRBV10-3 and TRBJ2-3; TRBD2 matches at 14 bases. V trimming: 10 bases; J trimming: 0 bases; junction bases outside the gene matches: 12. Germline lookup yields CDR1 ENHRY and CDR2 SYGVKD. This CDR3 contains 18 residues.

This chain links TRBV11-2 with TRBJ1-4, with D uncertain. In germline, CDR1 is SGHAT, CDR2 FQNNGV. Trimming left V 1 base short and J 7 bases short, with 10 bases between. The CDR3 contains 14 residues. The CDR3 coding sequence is TGTGCCAGCAGCTTAGCTGGGCGTACTGAAAAACTGTTTTTT. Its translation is CASSLAGRTEKLFF.

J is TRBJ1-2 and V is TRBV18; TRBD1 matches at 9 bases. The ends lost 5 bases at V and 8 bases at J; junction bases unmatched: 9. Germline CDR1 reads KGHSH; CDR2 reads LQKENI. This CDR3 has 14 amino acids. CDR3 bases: TGTGCCAGCTCAGATTCCGGGACAGGGCGCGGCTACACCTTC. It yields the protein CASSDSGTGRGYTF.

CDR3 sequence: CASSLSGSLRSPLHF. The CDR3 nucleotides read TGTGCCAGCAGCTTGTCGGGGTCCCTACGTTCACCCCTCCACTTT. V gene TRBV11-2 combines with J gene TRBJ1-6; D gene ambiguous. The germline gives CDR1 SGHAT, CDR2 FQNNGV. This CDR3 region has 15 residues. The V end was cut by 3 bases, the J end by 9 bases, with 15 bases between. The entire variable domain, with the rest obtained from reference TRBV11-2 and TRBJ1-6, is as follows: EAGVAQSPRYKIIEKRQSVAFWCNPISGHATLYWYQQILGQGPKLLIQFQNNGVVDDSQLPKDRFSAERLKGVDSTLKIQPAKLEDSAVYLCASSLSGSLRSPLHFGNGTRLTVT.

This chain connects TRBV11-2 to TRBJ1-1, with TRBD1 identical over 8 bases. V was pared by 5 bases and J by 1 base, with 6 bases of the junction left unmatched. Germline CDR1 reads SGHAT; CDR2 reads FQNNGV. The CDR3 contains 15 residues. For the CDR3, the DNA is TGTGCCAGCAGCAGCAAGACAGGGGAGAACACTGAAGCTTTCTTT. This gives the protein CASSSKTGENTEAFF.

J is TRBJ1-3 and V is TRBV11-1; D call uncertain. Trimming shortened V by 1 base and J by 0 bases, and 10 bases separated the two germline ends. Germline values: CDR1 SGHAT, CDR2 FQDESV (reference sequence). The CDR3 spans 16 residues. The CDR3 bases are TGTGCCAGCAGCTTAGGCTACAGCACCTCTGGAAACACCATATATTTT. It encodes CASSLGYSTSGNTIYF. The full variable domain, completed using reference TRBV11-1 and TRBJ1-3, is EAEVAQSPRYKITEKSQAVAFWCDPISGHATLYWYRQILGQGPELLVQFQDESVVDDSQLPKDRFSAERLKGVDSTLKIQPAELGDSAMYLCASSLGYSTSGNTIYFGEGSWLTVV.

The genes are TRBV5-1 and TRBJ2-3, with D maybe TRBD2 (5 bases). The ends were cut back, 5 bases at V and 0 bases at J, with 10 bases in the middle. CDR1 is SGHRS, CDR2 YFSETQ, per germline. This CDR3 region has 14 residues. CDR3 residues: CASRDFSSTDTQYF. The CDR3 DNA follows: TGCGCCAGCAGGGACTTTTCTAGCACAGATACGCAGTATTTT. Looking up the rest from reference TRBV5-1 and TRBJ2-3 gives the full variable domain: KAGVTQTPRYLIKTRGQQVTLSCSPISGHRSVSWYQQTPGQGLQFLFEYFSETQRNKGNFPGRFSGRQFSNSRSEMNVSTLELGDSALYLCASRDFSSTDTQYFGPGTRLTVL.

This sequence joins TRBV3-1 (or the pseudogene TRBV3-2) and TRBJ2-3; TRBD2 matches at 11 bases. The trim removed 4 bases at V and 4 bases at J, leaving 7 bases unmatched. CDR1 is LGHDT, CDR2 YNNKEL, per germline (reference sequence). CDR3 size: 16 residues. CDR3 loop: CASSRDSGGASDTQYF. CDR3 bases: TGTGCCAGCAGCCGAGATAGCGGGGGGGCTTCAGATACGCAGTATTTT.

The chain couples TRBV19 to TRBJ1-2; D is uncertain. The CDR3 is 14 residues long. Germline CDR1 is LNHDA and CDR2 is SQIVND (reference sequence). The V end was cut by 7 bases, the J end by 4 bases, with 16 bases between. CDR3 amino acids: CASTDERRIYGYTF. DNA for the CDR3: TGTGCCAGTACCGATGAGAGGCGAATCTATGGCTACACCTTC.

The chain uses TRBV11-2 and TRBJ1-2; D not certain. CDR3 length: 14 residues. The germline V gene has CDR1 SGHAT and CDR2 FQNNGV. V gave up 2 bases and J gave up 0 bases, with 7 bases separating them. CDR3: CASSLSRANYGYTF. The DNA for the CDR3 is TGTGCCAGCAGCTTATCTCGGGCTAACTATGGCTACACCTTC.

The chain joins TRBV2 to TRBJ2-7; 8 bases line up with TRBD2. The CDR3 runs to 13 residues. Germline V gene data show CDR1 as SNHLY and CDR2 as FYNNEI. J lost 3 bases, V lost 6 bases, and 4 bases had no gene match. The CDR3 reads CASRGAGVYEQYV. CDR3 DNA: TGTGCCAGCAGAGGAGCGGGGGTCTACGAGCAGTACGTC.

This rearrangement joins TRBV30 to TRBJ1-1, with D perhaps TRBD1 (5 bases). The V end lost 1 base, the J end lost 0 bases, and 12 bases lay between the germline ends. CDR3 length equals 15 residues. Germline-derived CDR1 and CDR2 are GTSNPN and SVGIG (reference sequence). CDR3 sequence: CAWSAYRPMNTEAFF. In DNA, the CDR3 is TGTGCCTGGAGTGCGTACAGGCCCATGAACACTGAAGCTTTCTTT.

The CDR3 spells CASRGGTGSNSPLHF. Here the CDR3 DNA reads TGTGCCAGCAGAGGGGGGACAGGGAGTAATTCACCCCTCCACTTT. V is TRBV27 and J is TRBJ1-6; 9 bases are a match to TRBD1. This CDR3 has 15 amino acids. Germline trimming cut 6 bases from V and 6 bases from J; bases unmatched to any gene: 6. Germline CDR1 is MNHEY and CDR2 is SMNVEV (reference sequence).

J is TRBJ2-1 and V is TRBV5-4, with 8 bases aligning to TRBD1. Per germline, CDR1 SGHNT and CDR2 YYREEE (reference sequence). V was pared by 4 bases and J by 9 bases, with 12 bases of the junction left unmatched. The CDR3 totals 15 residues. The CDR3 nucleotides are TGTGCCAGCAGCCCTTCGCGACAGGGGTGGGTTGAGCAGTTCTTC. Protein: CASSPSRQGWVEQFF.

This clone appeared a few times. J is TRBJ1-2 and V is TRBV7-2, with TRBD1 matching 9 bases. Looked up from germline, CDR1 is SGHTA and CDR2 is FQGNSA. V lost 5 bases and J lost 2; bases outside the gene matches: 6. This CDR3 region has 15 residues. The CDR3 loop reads CASSSYRGQNYGYTF. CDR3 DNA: TGTGCCAGCAGCAGTTACAGGGGGCAAAACTATGGCTACACCTTC.

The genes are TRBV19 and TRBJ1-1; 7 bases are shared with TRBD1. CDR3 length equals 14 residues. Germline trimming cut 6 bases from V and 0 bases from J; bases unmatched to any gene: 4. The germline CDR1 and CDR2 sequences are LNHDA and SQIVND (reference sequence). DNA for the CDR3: TGTGCCAGTAGCCTACAGGGGATGAACACTGAAGCTTTCTTT. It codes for CASSLQGMNTEAFF. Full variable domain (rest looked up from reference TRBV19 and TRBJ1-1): DGGITQSPKYLFRKEGQNVTLSCEQNLNHDAMYWYRQDPGQGLRLIYYSQIVNDFQKGDIAEGYSVSREKKESFPLTVTSAQKNPTAFYLCASSLQGMNTEAFFGQGTRLTVV.

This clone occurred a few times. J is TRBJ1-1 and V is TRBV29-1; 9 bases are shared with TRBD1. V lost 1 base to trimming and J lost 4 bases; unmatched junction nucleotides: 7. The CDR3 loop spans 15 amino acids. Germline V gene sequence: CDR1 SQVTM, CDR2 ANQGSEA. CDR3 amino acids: CSVEGDRGGVTEAFF. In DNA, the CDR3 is TGCAGCGTTGAAGGAGACAGGGGGGGAGTCACTGAAGCTTTCTTT.

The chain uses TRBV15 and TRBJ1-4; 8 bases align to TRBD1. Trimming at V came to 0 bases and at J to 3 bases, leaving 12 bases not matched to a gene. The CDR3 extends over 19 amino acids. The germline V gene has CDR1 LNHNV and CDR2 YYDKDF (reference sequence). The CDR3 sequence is CATSRDLPQGASANEKLFF. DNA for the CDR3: TGTGCCACCAGCAGAGATCTTCCCCAGGGGGCGTCGGCTAATGAAAAACTGTTTTTT.

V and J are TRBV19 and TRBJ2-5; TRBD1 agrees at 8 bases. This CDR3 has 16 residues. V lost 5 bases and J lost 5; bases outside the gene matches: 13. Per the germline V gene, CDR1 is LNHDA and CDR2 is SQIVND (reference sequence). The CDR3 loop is CASSVLTRTGRETQYF. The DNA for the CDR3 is TGTGCCAGTAGTGTTCTAACCCGGACAGGGCGGGAGACCCAGTACTTC.